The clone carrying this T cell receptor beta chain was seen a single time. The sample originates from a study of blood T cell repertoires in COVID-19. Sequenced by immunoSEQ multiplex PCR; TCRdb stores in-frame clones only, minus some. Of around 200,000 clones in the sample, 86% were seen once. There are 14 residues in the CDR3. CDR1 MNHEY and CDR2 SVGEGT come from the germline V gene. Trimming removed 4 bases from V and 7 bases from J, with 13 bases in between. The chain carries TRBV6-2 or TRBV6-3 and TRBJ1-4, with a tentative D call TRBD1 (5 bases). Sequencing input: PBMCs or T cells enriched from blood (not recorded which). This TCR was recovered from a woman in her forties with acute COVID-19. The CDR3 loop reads CASSSWGYREKLFF. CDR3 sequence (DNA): TGTGCCAGCAGTTCGTGGGGCTACCGTGAAAAACTGTTTTTT.